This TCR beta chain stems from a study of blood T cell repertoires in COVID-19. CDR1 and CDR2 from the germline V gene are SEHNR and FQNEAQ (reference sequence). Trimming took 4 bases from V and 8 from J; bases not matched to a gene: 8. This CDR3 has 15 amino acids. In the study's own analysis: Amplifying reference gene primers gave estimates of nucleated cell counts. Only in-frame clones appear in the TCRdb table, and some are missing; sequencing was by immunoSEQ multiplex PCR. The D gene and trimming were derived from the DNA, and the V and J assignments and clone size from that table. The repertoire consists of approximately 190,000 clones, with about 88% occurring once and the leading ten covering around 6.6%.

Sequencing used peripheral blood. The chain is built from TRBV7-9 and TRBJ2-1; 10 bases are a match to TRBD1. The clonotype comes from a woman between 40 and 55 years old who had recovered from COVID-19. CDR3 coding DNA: TGTGCCAGCAGCTCGCCCGGGACAGGGGTTGATGAGCAGTTCTTC. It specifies CASSSPGTGVDEQFF.